The present TCR beta chain was sequenced within a study of blood T cell repertoires in COVID-19. Comments on this clone: Different DNA sequences within this sample yield the same CDR3.

Some clones are missing from TCRdb's copy, which holds only in-frame ones; the method was immunoSEQ multiplex PCR. The data hold nearly 250,000 clones, with approximately 90% observed a single time. Recruits, aged roughly 18 to 89 years, lived in 20 to 30 US areas. Membership in each cohort depended on participant-reported clinical history. Source material: PBMCs or T cells enriched from blood (not recorded which). The source of this sequence is a man aged 50 to 60 who had been exposed to COVID-19.

The CDR3 sequence is CASSLASGSYNEQFF. The CDR3, as DNA: TGCGCCAGCAGCTTGGCTAGCGGCTCCTACAATGAGCAGTTCTTC. This sequence joins TRBV5-1 and TRBJ2-1; 7 bases match TRBD2. In germline, CDR1 is SGHRS, CDR2 YFSETQ. The V segment lost 0 bases and the J segment 0 bases; nucleotides outside the gene matches: 0. The length of the CDR3 is 15 residues. The entire variable domain, with the rest obtained from reference TRBV5-1 and TRBJ2-1, is as follows: KAGVTQTPRYLIKTRGQQVTLSCSPISGHRSVSWYQQTPGQGLQFLFEYFSETQRNKGNFPGRFSGRQFSNSRSEMNVSTLELGDSALYLCASSLASGSYNEQFFGPGTRLTVL.